This section outlines one TCR beta chain sequence together with its context. The CDR3 runs 12 residues. The germline V and J ends were trimmed by 9 bases and 3 bases, with 11 bases remaining between them. Germline values: CDR1 MDHEN, CDR2 SYDVKM. The data were taken from a study of brain T cells in children with intractable seizures. The time point is: blood from clinic visit 5 months post-surgery; TSC patient then seizure free. Some clones are missing from TCRdb's copy, which holds only in-frame ones; the method was immunoSEQ multiplex PCR. Counted here are 340,000 or so clones, approximately 93% occurring once; the ten biggest clones make up approximately 5%.

This material consisted of peripheral blood, taken 4 to 6 months after surgery. This sequence was found in a boy younger than two with tuberous sclerosis and intractable seizures. This chain uses TRBV28 with TRBJ1-2; D may be TRBD1 (6 bases). This CDR3 reads CASRGGHYGYTF. For the CDR3, the DNA is TGTGCCAGTCGGGGGGGCCACTATGGCTACACCTTC.